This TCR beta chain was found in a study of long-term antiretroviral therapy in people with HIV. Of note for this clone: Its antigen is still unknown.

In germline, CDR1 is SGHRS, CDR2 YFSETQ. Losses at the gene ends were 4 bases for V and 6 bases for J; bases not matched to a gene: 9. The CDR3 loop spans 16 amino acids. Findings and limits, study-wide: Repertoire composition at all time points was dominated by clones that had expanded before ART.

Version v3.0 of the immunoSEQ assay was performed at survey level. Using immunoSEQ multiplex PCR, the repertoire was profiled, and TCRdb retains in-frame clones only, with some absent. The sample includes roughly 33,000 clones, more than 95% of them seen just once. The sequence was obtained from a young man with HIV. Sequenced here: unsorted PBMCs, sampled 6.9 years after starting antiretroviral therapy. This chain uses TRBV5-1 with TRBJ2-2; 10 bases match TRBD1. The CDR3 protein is CASSLTGQGQSGELFF. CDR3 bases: TGCGCCAGCAGCCTGACGGGACAGGGGCAGTCCGGGGAGCTGTTTTTT.